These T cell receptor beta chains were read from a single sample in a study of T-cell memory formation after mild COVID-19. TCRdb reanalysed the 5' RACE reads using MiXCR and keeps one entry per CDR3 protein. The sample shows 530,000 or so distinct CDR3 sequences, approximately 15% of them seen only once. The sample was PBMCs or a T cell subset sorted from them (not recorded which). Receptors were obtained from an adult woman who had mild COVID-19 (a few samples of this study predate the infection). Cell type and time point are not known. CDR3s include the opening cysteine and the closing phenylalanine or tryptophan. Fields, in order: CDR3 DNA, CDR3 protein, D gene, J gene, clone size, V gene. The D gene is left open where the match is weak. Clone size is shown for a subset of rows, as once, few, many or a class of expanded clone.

CDR3 DNA: TGTGCCAGCAGTGCCGGGACAGGGGTGGGCGGCTACACCTTC
CDR3 protein: CASSAGTGVGGYTF
D gene: TRBD1
J gene: TRBJ1-2
clone size: -
V gene: TRBV2

CDR3 DNA: TGTGCCAGCTCACCAGACAGGGGGGTTACTGAAGCTTTCTTT
CDR3 protein: CASSPDRGVTEAFF
D gene: TRBD1
J gene: TRBJ1-1
clone size: -
V gene: TRBV18

CDR3 DNA: TGTGCCAGCAGTTACGCAGGGCTCTCCACCGGGGAGCTGTTTTTT
CDR3 protein: CASSYAGLSTGELFF
D gene: -
J gene: TRBJ2-2
clone size: few
V gene: TRBV6-2/TRBV6-3

CDR3 DNA: TGTGCCAGCAGCTCCGGTGGCAGGGGTTCAACTAATGAAAAACTGTTTTTT
CDR3 protein: CASSSGGRGSTNEKLFF
D gene: -
J gene: TRBJ1-4
clone size: few
V gene: TRBV7-2

CDR3 DNA: TGTGCCAGCAGCTCAGGGCCCTTTGCCTACGAGCAGTACTTC
CDR3 protein: CASSSGPFAYEQYF
D gene: -
J gene: TRBJ2-7
clone size: -
V gene: TRBV7-9

CDR3 DNA: TGTGCCAGCTCCCTCCGGGACGGACTCTACAATGAGCAGTTCTTC
CDR3 protein: CASSLRDGLYNEQFF
D gene: -
J gene: TRBJ2-1
clone size: few
V gene: TRBV18

CDR3 DNA: TGTGCCAGCAGTCGGGGACTCAGCACAGATACGCAGTATTTT
CDR3 protein: CASSRGLSTDTQYF
D gene: -
J gene: TRBJ2-3
clone size: -
V gene: TRBV5-6

CDR3 DNA: TGTGCCAGCAGCGGGACAGGGGGCAGCAAAAACATTCAGTACTTC
CDR3 protein: CASSGTGGSKNIQYF
D gene: TRBD1
J gene: TRBJ2-4
clone size: -
V gene: TRBV7-9

CDR3 DNA: TGCAGCGTAACCGGGACGGTATTTTACGAGCAGTACTTC
CDR3 protein: CSVTGTVFYEQYF
D gene: -
J gene: TRBJ2-7
clone size: few
V gene: TRBV29-1

CDR3 DNA: TGCAGTGCTAGAGATCCGAGGGAGGATCAGCCCCAGCATTTT
CDR3 protein: CSARDPREDQPQHF
D gene: -
J gene: TRBJ1-5
clone size: many
V gene: TRBV20-1

CDR3 DNA: TGTGCCAGCAGCCCAAAGGGGGCCGACACCGGGGAGCTGTTTTTT
CDR3 protein: CASSPKGADTGELFF
D gene: TRBD1
J gene: TRBJ2-2
clone size: few
V gene: TRBV7-8

CDR3 DNA: TGTGCCAGCAGTGGGTTAGGGACTAGCGTTTACGAGCAGTACTTC
CDR3 protein: CASSGLGTSVYEQYF
D gene: TRBD2
J gene: TRBJ2-7
clone size: -
V gene: TRBV12-3/TRBV12-4

CDR3 DNA: TGTGCCAGCAAAGGGGATTATGAAAAACTGTTTTTT
CDR3 protein: CASKGDYEKLFF
D gene: -
J gene: TRBJ1-4
clone size: -
V gene: TRBV12-3/TRBV12-4

CDR3 DNA: TGCGCCAGCAGCCACAATTGGGACAGGGGACGTGTTGGCTACACCTTC
CDR3 protein: CASSHNWDRGRVGYTF
D gene: TRBD1
J gene: TRBJ1-2
clone size: few
V gene: TRBV4-3

CDR3 DNA: TGCAGTGCTAGATTAGGAAGCACCTCCGGCTACACCTTC
CDR3 protein: CSARLGSTSGYTF
D gene: -
J gene: TRBJ1-2
clone size: -
V gene: TRBV20-1

CDR3 DNA: TGTGCCAGCGGCCACTCGGGGGGGGACTATGGCTACACCTTC
CDR3 protein: CASGHSGGDYGYTF
D gene: -
J gene: TRBJ1-2
clone size: few
V gene: TRBV3-1